Here is one T cell receptor beta chain with its context. Antigen: not known. This specimen belongs to a study of long-term antiretroviral therapy in people with HIV. Study-level results: Clones with expansion before ART led the repertoire at all time points.

Researchers ran immunoSEQ v3.0 at survey level. The method was immunoSEQ multiplex PCR; TCRdb's version includes in-frame clones alone and lacks a portion of them. The sample lists 30,000 or so clones; roughly 98% were seen once. Germline loops: CDR1 MNHNS, CDR2 SASEGT. CDR3 length: 17 amino acids. V gave up 2 bases and J gave up 6 bases; unmatched junction bases: 12. This TCR was recovered from a young man with HIV. Sequences were derived from unsorted PBMCs, sampled 7.6 years after starting antiretroviral therapy. The chain uses TRBV6-1 and TRBJ2-2; 7 nucleotides agree with TRBD1. For the CDR3, the DNA is TGTGCCAGCAGTGAATTCCCGGGACAGCTTGGGGCCGGGGAGCTGTTTTTT. Translating it yields CASSEFPGQLGAGELFF.